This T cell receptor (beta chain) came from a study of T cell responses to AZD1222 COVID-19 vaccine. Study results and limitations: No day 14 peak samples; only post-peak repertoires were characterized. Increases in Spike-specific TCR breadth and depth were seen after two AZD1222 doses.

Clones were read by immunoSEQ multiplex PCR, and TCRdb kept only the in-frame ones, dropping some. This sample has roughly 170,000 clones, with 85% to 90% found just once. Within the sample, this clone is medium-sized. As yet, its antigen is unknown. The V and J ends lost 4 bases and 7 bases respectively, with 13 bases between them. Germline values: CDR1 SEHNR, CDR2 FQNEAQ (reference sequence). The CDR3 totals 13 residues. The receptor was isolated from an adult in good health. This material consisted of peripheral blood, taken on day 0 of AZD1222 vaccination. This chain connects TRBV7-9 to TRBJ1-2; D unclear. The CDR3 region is CASSSALRPGYTF. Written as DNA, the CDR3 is TGTGCCAGCAGCTCGGCCCTCCGGCCTGGCTACACCTTC.